Many counts were recorded for the clone carrying this TCR beta chain. What it binds is not known. Germline CDR1 SGHVS, CDR2 FQNEAQ. V dropped 8 bases and J dropped 1 base, with 11 bases sitting between them. The CDR3 sequence is 14 residues long. Template switching by 5'RACE produced TCR cDNA, adding a universal primer site and UMIs. From the 5' RACE reads, TCRdb called clonotypes with MiXCR, one entry per CDR3 protein. The sample lists roughly 310,000 distinct CDR3 sequences; 8.7% were seen once. This specimen belongs to a study of T cells after yellow fever vaccination. Overall study findings and caveats: Researchers cautioned that FACS-sorted repertoires could harbor abundant clonotypes contaminating from the bulk population. Most primary-vaccination clones recurred post-booster (more than 95% CD4, about 87% CD8). Of the clonotypes, a small share occurred in both CD4 and CD8 compartments.

The J gene is TRBJ2-2, the V gene TRBV7-8, with D unclear. The receptor was isolated from a man in his late teens or twenties who received the YFV17D yellow fever vaccine. The sequences come from PBMCs, collected on the day of the first yellow fever vaccination. The CDR3 here is CASQRSKNTGELFF. CDR3 bases: TGTGCCAGCCAACGAAGCAAGAACACCGGGGAGCTGTTTTTT.